This paragraph reports one TCR beta chain. Assay used: immunoSEQ multiplex PCR; TCRdb lists only in-frame clones, some missing. The data show about 160,000 clones, 80% to 95% seen once. The CDR3 has 17 amino acids. Per germline, CDR1 SGHVS and CDR2 FQNEAQ. V dropped 7 bases and J dropped 3; count of bases not matched to a gene: 13. This specimen belongs to a study of blood T cell repertoires in COVID-19. Seattle patient enrollment occurred during active infection, with longitudinal follow-up thereafter. The TCR comes from a man aged 30 to 39 with COVID-19, enrolled during active disease. Sequenced input: peripheral blood. The chain recombines TRBV7-8 with TRBJ2-1; 9 bases are shared with TRBD2. The CDR3 DNA is TGTGCCAGCATTCCCTTTGCGGGACTAGCTGGCTACAATGAGCAGTTCTTC. Amino acids: CASIPFAGLAGYNEQFF. Variable domain in full (rest from reference TRBV7-8 and TRBJ2-1): GAGVSQSPRYKVAKRGQDVALRCDPISGHVSLFWYQQALGQGPEFLTYFQNEAQLDKSGLPSDRFFAERPEGSVSTLKIQRTQQEDSAVYLCASIPFAGLAGYNEQFFGPGTRLTVL.